Listed below are T cell receptor beta chains from one sample, sequenced in a study of blood T cell repertoires in COVID-19. Method: immunoSEQ multiplex PCR; TCRdb's copy keeps in-frame clones and lacks some. The data contain about 290,000 clones, around 86% of them singletons. Sample: PBMCs or T cells enriched from blood (not recorded which). Receptors originate from a middle-aged woman who had recovered from COVID-19. Both conserved end residues are part of each CDR3.

>16|TRBV5-4|TRBJ2-5
CASSLAGTSGWETQYF
>12|TRBV5-1|TRBJ2-7
CASSGGQGEQYF
>16|TRBV4-1|TRBJ1-4
CASSQRRGATNEKLFF
>12|TRBV29-1|TRBJ2-1
CSAGQLNNEQFF
>14|TRBV6-1|TRBJ1-1
CASSEQGEYTEAFF
>14|TRBV5-1|TRBJ1-1
CASSLHGGDTEAFF
>16|TRBV2|TRBJ1-3
CASSGGQANSGNTIYF
>14|TRBV7-3|TRBJ2-2
CASSLTFSAGELFF
>14|TRBV18|TRBJ1-1
CASSPSGQGLGAFF
>13|TRBV7-2|TRBJ1-3
CASSLGAGNTIYF
>13|TRBV2|TRBJ1-2
CASSSGQGYYPTF
>15|TRBV7-2|TRBJ1-6
CASSLGGQSYSPLHF
>15|TRBV4-1|TRBJ2-7
CASSQDLGGFDEQYF
>12|TRBV30|TRBJ2-7
CAWARGLREQYF